The 12 T cell receptor beta chains below come from one sample, sequenced in a study of T-cell reconstitution after alpha-beta-depleted transplantation in children. Using unique molecular identifiers, the investigators prepared the TCRbeta library. From the PCR reads, TCRdb called clonotypes with MiXCR, one entry per CDR3 protein. This table has about 980,000 distinct CDR3 sequences, roughly 29% appearing once. Sequenced material: PBMCs, mostly from graft donor cells, taken 360 days after TCRalphabeta/CD19-depleted stem cell transplant. Source of these receptors: a boy under three years old who had a stem cell transplant for SCID, so the T cells may come from the graft donor.

The V and J genes are TRBV9 and TRBJ2-7; possible D gene TRBD2, 5 bases. With 0 bases removed from V and 3 bases from J, the gap between germline ends came to 13 bases. There are 15 residues in the CDR3. Germline V gene data show CDR1 as SGDLS and CDR2 as YYNGEE. CDR3 loop: CASSVGPSRGYEQYF. As DNA, the CDR3 is TGTGCCAGCAGCGTAGGGCCTAGCCGGGGCTACGAGCAGTACTTC.

This clonotype was counted a few times. This chain connects TRBV20-1 to TRBJ2-7; TRBD1 matches 7 bases. In germline, CDR1 is DFQATT, CDR2 SNEGSKA (reference sequence). The J segment lost 0 bases and the V segment lost 3 bases, leaving 17 bases of the junction unmatched. CDR3 length equals 18 residues. CDR3 DNA: TGCAGTGCTAGCCCAGACAACATGAGGACAGGTAGCTCCTACGAGCAGTACTTC. Protein: CSASPDNMRTGSSYEQYF.

The V and J genes are TRBV18 and TRBJ2-1; tentatively, D is TRBD2 (5 bases). Per germline, CDR1 KGHSH and CDR2 LQKENI. The germline V and J ends were trimmed by 3 bases and 8 bases, with 14 bases remaining between them. The CDR3 has 14 amino acids. CDR3 region: CASSPQLVTDEQFF. The CDR3 DNA sequence: TGTGCCAGCTCACCCCAACTAGTAACGGATGAGCAGTTCTTC.

This sequence joins TRBV5-4 and TRBJ2-2; D is possibly TRBD2 (5 bases). V dropped 1 base and J dropped 1 base, with 20 bases sitting between them. Germline CDR1 SGHNT, CDR2 YYREEE (reference sequence). The CDR3 is 19 residues long. The chain's CDR3 is CASSLMHAGTGWNTGELFF. The CDR3 region has the DNA TGTGCCAGCAGCTTGATGCACGCAGGAACGGGGTGGAACACCGGGGAGCTGTTTTTT.

This sequence joins TRBV12-3 or TRBV12-4 and TRBJ1-1; the D gene is possibly TRBD1 (5 bases). CDR3 length equals 15 residues. V lost 6 bases and J lost 0, with 14 bases in between. CDR3 loop: CASSSPGLVNTEAFF. DNA of the CDR3: TGTGCCAGCAGCTCGCCGGGGCTGGTGAACACTGAAGCTTTCTTT.

The rearrangement uses TRBV28 and TRBJ2-5; D gene uncertain. The germline V gene encodes CDR1 MDHEN and CDR2 SYDVKM. Trimming removed 5 bases from V and 3 bases from J, with 16 bases in between. The CDR3 sequence is 15 residues long. The CDR3 region is CASSQIIGRKETQYF. CDR3 bases: TGTGCCAGCAGTCAAATTATAGGACGGAAAGAGACCCAGTACTTC. The complete variable domain, with remaining parts taken from reference TRBV28 and TRBJ2-5, reads DVKVTQSSRYLVKRTGEKVFLECVQDMDHENMFWYRQDPGLGLRLIYFSYDVKMKEKGDIPEGYSVSREKKERFSLILESASTNQTSMYLCASSQIIGRKETQYFGPGTRLLVL.

The V and J genes are TRBV12-3 or TRBV12-4 and TRBJ2-6, with a tentative D call TRBD2 (5 bases). Trimming removed 3 bases at V and 0 bases at J, with 12 bases between. CDR3 length equals 17 residues. CDR3 nucleotide sequence: TGTGCCAGCAGTTTTCGCCCCGGGAACTCTGGGGCCAACGTCCTGACTTTC. Protein sequence: CASSFRPGNSGANVLTF.

V is TRBV4-1 and J is TRBJ2-1; D call uncertain. The CDR3 has 15 residues. CDR1 MGHRA and CDR2 YSYEKL come from the germline V gene. V was pared by 10 bases and J by 7 bases, with 23 bases between. Written as DNA, the CDR3 is TGCGCCACCAGAGCCCCTTTAAGCCTTCGGAATGAGCAGTTCTTC. Translated: CATRAPLSLRNEQFF.

Here the CDR3 reads CASSPSGGNYGYTF. The CDR3 DNA is TGCGCCAGCAGCCCCTCAGGGGGGAACTATGGCTACACCTTC. This chain joins TRBV5-1 and TRBJ1-2; 7 nucleotides agree with TRBD1. V trimming: 4 bases; J trimming: 2 bases; junction bases outside the gene matches: 5. Germline CDR1 and CDR2: SGHRS and YFSETQ. The CDR3 length is 14 residues. Full variable domain (outside the CDR3, taken from reference TRBV5-1 and TRBJ1-2): KAGVTQTPRYLIKTRGQQVTLSCSPISGHRSVSWYQQTPGQGLQFLFEYFSETQRNKGNFPGRFSGRQFSNSRSEMNVSTLELGDSALYLCASSPSGGNYGYTFGSGTRLTVV.

The J gene is TRBJ2-1, the V gene TRBV7-9; the D gene is possibly TRBD2 (6 bases). The V end lost 5 bases, the J end lost 6 bases, and 17 bases lay between the germline ends. This CDR3 spans 15 amino acids. CDR1 and CDR2 from the germline V gene are SEHNR and FQNEAQ (reference sequence). CDR3 protein: CASSPPWGVGNEQFF. DNA for the CDR3: TGTGCCAGCAGCCCCCCGTGGGGGGTAGGCAATGAGCAGTTCTTC.

This clonotype was recorded a few times. The chain combines TRBV12-3 or TRBV12-4 with TRBJ1-5, with TRBD1 identical over 8 bases. This CDR3 region has 16 residues. The junction had 5 bases not matched to a gene; V was cut back by 3 bases and J by 1 base. This CDR3 reads CASSFWTGRSNQPQHF. In DNA, the CDR3 is TGTGCCAGCAGTTTCTGGACAGGGAGAAGCAATCAGCCCCAGCATTTT.

J is TRBJ2-1 and V is TRBV27; 9 nucleotides match TRBD1. The CDR3 contains 15 residues. CDR1 and CDR2 from the germline V gene are MNHEY and SMNVEV (reference sequence). V gave up 6 bases and J gave up 3 bases; unmatched junction bases: 6. CDR3: CASRRTGVVYNEQFF. In DNA form, the CDR3 reads TGTGCCAGCAGAAGGACAGGGGTAGTCTACAATGAGCAGTTCTTC.